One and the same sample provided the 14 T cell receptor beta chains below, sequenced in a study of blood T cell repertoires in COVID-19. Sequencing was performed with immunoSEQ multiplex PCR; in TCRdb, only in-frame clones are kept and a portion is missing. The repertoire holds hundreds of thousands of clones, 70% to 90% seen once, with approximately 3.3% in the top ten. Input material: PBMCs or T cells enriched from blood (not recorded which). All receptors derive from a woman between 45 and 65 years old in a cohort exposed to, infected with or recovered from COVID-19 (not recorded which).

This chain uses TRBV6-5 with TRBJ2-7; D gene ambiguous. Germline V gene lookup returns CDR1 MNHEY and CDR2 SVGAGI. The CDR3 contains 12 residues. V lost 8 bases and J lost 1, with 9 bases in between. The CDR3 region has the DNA TGTGCCAGCGGCCCCGGGTCCTACGAGCAGTACTTC. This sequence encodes CASGPGSYEQYF.

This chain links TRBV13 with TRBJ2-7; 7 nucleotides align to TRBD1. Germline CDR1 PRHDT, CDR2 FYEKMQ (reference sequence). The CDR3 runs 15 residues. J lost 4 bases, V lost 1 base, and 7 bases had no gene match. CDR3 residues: CASSLDRGIVYEQYF. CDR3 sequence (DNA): TGTGCCAGCAGCTTAGACAGGGGAATTGTTTACGAGCAGTACTTC.

CDR3 in DNA: TGTGCCAGCAGCCAAGATCAGGGGACATCCAGCAATCAGCCCCAGCATTTT. Its translation: CASSQDQGTSSNQPQHF. V gene TRBV4-2 combines with J gene TRBJ1-5, with a tentative D call TRBD1 (6 bases). The V gene lost 0 bases and the J gene lost 1 base, with 13 bases spanning the gap. Looked up from germline, CDR1 is LGHNA and CDR2 is YNFKEQ. This CDR3 has 17 residues.

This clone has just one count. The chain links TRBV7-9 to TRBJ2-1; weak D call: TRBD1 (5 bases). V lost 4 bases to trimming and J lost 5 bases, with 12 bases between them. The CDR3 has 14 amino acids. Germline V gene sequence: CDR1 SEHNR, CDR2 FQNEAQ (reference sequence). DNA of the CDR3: TGTGCCAGCAGCTCCTCCCAGGGAAACAATGAGCAGTTCTTC. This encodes CASSSSQGNNEQFF.

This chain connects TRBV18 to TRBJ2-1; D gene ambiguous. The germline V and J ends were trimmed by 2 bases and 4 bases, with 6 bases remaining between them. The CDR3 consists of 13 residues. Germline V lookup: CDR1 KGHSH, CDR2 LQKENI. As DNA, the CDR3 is TGTGCCAGCTCACCATACATTTACAATGAGCAGTTCTTC. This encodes CASSPYIYNEQFF.

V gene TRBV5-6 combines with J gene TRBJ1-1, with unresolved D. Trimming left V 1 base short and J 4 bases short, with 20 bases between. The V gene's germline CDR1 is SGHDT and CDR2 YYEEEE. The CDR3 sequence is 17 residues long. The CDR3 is CASSLLAGWEGGTEAFF. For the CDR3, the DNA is TGTGCCAGCAGCTTGCTGGCAGGTTGGGAAGGAGGCACTGAAGCTTTCTTT.

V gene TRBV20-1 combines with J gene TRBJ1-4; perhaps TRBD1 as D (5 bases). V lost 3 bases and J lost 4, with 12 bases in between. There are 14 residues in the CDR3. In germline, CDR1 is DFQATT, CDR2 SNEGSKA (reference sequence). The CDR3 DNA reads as TGCAGTGCTAGTTGGCAGGGAATTAATGAAAAACTGTTTTTT. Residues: CSASWQGINEKLFF.

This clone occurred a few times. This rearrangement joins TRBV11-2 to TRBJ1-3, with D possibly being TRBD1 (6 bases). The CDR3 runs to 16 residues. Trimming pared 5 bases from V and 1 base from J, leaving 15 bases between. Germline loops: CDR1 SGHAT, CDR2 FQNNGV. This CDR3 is CASSIGGVLSGNTIYF. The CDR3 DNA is TGTGCCAGCAGCATAGGGGGGGTGTTATCTGGAAACACCATATATTTT.

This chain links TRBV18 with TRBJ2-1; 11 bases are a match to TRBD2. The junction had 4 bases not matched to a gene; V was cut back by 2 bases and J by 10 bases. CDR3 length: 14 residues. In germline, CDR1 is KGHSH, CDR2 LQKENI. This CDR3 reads CASSPNSGGGEQFF. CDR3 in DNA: TGTGCCAGCTCACCAAATAGCGGGGGGGGAGAGCAGTTCTTC.

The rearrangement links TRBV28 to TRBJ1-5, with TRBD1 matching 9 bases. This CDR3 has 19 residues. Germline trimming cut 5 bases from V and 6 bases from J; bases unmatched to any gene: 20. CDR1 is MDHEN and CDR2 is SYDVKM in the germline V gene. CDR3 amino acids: CASSDIWTRTGEYGQPQHF. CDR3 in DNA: TGTGCCAGCAGTGATATTTGGACGAGGACAGGGGAATACGGTCAGCCCCAGCATTTT.

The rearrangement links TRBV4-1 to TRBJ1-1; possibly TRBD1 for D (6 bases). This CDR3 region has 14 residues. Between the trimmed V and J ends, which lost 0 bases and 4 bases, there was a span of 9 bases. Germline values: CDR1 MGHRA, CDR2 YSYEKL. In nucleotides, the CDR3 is TGCGCCAGCAGCCAAGAAGAGGGGGTCACTGAAGCTTTCTTT. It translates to CASSQEEGVTEAFF.

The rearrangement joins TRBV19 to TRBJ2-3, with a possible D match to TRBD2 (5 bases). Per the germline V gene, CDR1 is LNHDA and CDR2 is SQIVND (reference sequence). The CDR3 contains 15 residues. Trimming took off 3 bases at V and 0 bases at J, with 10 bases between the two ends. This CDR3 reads CASSIAGYSTDTQYF. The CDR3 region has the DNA TGTGCCAGTAGTATCGCGGGTTATAGCACAGATACGCAGTATTTT.

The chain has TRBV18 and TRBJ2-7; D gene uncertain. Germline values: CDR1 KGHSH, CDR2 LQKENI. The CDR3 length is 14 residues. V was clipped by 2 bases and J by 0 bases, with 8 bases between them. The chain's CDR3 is CASSPIDNSYEQYF. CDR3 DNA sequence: TGTGCCAGCTCACCAATTGACAACTCCTACGAGCAGTACTTC.

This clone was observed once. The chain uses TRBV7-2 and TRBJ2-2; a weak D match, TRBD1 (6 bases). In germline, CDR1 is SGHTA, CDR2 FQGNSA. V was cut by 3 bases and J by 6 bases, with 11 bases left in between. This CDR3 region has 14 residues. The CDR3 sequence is CASSFAGAAGELFF. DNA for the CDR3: TGTGCCAGCAGCTTCGCAGGGGCGGCCGGGGAGCTGTTTTTT.